Detailed here is one T cell receptor (beta chain). HTBI primers from iRepertoire and Arm-PCR of CDR3 regions yielded the TCR beta libraries. MiXCR, applied by TCRdb to the multiplex PCR reads, yields one record per CDR3 protein. Of around 420,000 distinct CDR3 sequences listed, about a sixth are singletons. The data stem from a study of regulatory T cells in long-lasting Graves disease. Study-level background: Those Graves' patients who were newly diagnosed had been on antithyroid drugs under 3 months.

Time point of the sample: newly diagnosed GD, antithyroid drugs for less than 3 months. TCR sequences were obtained from RNA taken from PBMCs. This TCR derives from a female donor with Graves disease. This material consisted of peripheral blood mononuclear cells (PBMCs), taken at new diagnosis, from a patient treated with antithyroid drugs.

CDR3 nucleotides: TGTGCCATCAGTGGGGGGGCAGGGTCCCCGACTAACTATGGCTACACCTTC. Translating it yields CAISGGAGSPTNYGYTF. The V call is TRBV10-3, the J call TRBJ1-2; the D gene is possibly TRBD1 (6 bases). The germline V and J ends were trimmed by 4 bases and 0 bases, with 18 bases remaining between them. The CDR3 extends over 17 amino acids. Germline CDR1 ENHRY, CDR2 SYGVKD.